The source of this T cell receptor (beta chain) is a study of T cell responses to AZD1222 COVID-19 vaccine (dated by TCRdb to the early 2020s). Describing the broader study: A total of more than 230 trial participants underwent TCR sequencing, of whom 207 had received two doses of AZD1222 and 26 had received two doses of the MenACWY control vaccine. Trial participants were enrolled into age subgroups of 18-55, 56-69 and 70-plus years, which contained approximately 150, 28 and 58 TCR-sequenced participants, respectively. Paper-wide results and their limitations: After two AZD1222 doses, spike-specific TCR breadth and depth were significantly higher than at day 0 and than in MenACWY recipients. The whole spike protein was spanned by vaccine-associated CD4 TCRs, and dominant responses were seen in regions 160-218 and 743-854. Reportedly, close to half of the unique spike-specific TCRs recognized epitopes lying outside the regions that are mutated in the B.1.351 and B.1.1.7 variants. Conclusions about previously exposed vaccinees are limited because only five to seven AZD1222 recipients were SARS-CoV-2 seropositive at baseline. Because no day 14 peak-response samples were available, the repertoires could be characterized only after the peak T cell response. Participants were mostly white British and included more females than males, and it was suggested by the authors that clonal diversity may have been underestimated. The 56-69-year group was small, and its depth increase did not reach significance, likely because of low power.

The count of this clone is one. What antigen it recognizes has not been identified. Base qualities are not at hand, and no much larger clone is one base apart. The sample's time point label, in plain terms: about 28 days (+/-7) after the second vaccine dose. The sample's treatment or condition label, decoded: meningococcal conjugate vaccine given as trial control. Vaccinee samples were obtained from the UK trials COV001 and COV002, which included a single-blind randomized controlled phase 2/3 trial of AZD1222 (ChAdOx1 nCoV-19) in healthy adults. For TCRbeta chain sequencing, PBMC samples from trial participants were taken at day 0 and at day 28 after the second dose. The CDR3 regions of human TCRbeta chains were subjected to immunosequencing. Per the authors' processing: Repertoire TCRs were checked for matches against a reference library of SARS-CoV-2-specific TCRs that had been generated using the MIRA antigen-specificity platform. Breadth was defined as the fraction of unique TCRs that were SARS-CoV-2-associated. Depth was defined as the fraction of total T cells that were SARS-CoV-2-associated. Using the MIRA data, each spike-specific TCR was assigned both to the spike region to which the TCR was reactive and to a CD4 or CD8 class. Log10-transformed breadth and depth values were compared by one-way ANOVA with Sidak's multiple comparisons tests. The table comes from immuneACCESS by way of TCRdb, which keeps in-frame sequences with V and J called. Part of the clones is missing from these tables; in studies checked, under half for an unresolved V gene and the rest for unknown reasons. The DNA was the basis for D and trimming; V, J and clone size are from that table. The sample table holds about 120,000 clones, of which approximately 90% were seen once. The ten largest clones capture under 4.5% of the sample.

Clipping removes 6 bases from V and 3 bases from J, with 9 as the unmatched junction base count. The CDR3 spans 14 residues, from the cysteine through the phenylalanine. The sequence is cut down to CDR3 DNA, 42 bases in frame from base 1. The germline V gene gives CDR1 as SQVTM and CDR2 as ANQGSEA. The chain links TRBV29-1 with TRBJ2-7; the junction holds 9 bases that match TRBD1. The clonotype comes from an adult who received the MenACWY meningococcal vaccine as a control. Sequences were derived from peripheral blood, sampled 28 days after the second dose of the MenACWY control vaccine. In nucleotides, the sequence is TGCAGCGTCCTCGACACAGGGGGCGTCTACGAGCAGTACTTC. It encodes CSVLDTGGVYEQYF.